Listed here are 24 T cell receptor beta chains from one sample, sequenced in a study of shared clonotypes between healthy human individuals. Naive CD8 cells comprised CD45RO-negative, CCR7-positively selected cells, excluding terminally differentiated effector memory CD45RA+ cells. Libraries were prepared by immunoSEQ multiplex PCR; TCRdb keeps only in-frame clonotypes and omits some of them. The sample holds hundreds of thousands of clones, about 95% seen once. Specimen: naive CD8+ T cells sorted from blood. These receptors originate from a woman in her 30s in good health.

V and J are TRBV4-1 and TRBJ1-1; 7 bases are a match to TRBD1. Trimming took 4 bases from V and 3 from J; bases not matched to a gene: 8. CDR3 length equals 15 residues. The germline gives CDR1 MGHRA, CDR2 YSYEKL. CDR3 nucleotide sequence: TGCGCCAGCAGCCTACGAGGGGGCAGGGACACTGAAGCTTTCTTT. It translates to CASSLRGGRDTEAFF.

This chain joins TRBV5-5 and TRBJ2-3, with a weak D call TRBD2 (6 bases). Trimming left V 3 bases short and J 6 bases short, with 8 bases between. The germline V gene encodes CDR1 SGHKS and CDR2 YYEKEE (reference sequence). There are 12 residues in the CDR3. CDR3 DNA: TGTGCCAGCAGCTGGGCGGGGGATACGCAGTATTTT. Protein sequence: CASSWAGDTQYF.

This clone was counted once. The rearrangement uses TRBV4-2 and TRBJ2-5; D could derive from TRBD1 or TRBD2 (5 bases each). The CDR3 contains 12 residues. V was clipped by 4 bases and J by 11 bases, with 14 bases between them. Per germline, CDR1 LGHNA and CDR2 YNFKEQ. CDR3 region: CASSPRGLEQYF. DNA for the CDR3: TGTGCCAGCAGCCCCCGGGGCTTGGAGCAGTACTTC.

This chain links TRBV28 with TRBJ1-2; D gene unclear. Trimming took off 6 bases at V and 3 bases at J, with 17 bases between the two ends. CDR1 and CDR2 (germline): MDHEN, SYDVKM. The CDR3 is made up of 15 amino acids. The CDR3 loop reads CASRPTQSEHYGYTF. As DNA, the CDR3 is TGTGCCAGCAGACCTACCCAATCAGAGCACTATGGCTACACCTTC.

The chain couples TRBV18 to TRBJ1-2; 9 bases line up with TRBD1. The CDR3 totals 15 residues. The V and J ends lost 3 bases and 8 bases, in that order; junction bases with no gene match: 10. Germline V gene lookup returns CDR1 KGHSH and CDR2 LQKENI. The CDR3 protein is CASSPGQGPLYGYTF. CDR3 nucleotide sequence: TGTGCCAGCTCACCGGGACAGGGCCCCCTATACGGCTACACCTTC.

The V gene is TRBV13, the J gene TRBJ1-5; D gene ambiguous. The CDR3 totals 13 residues. Germline CDR1 PRHDT, CDR2 FYEKMQ (reference sequence). The V end was cut by 0 bases, the J end by 4 bases, with 4 bases between. CDR3 loop: CASSLGSNQPQHF. The DNA for the CDR3 is TGTGCCAGCAGCTTAGGGTCAAATCAGCCCCAGCATTTT.

The rearrangement uses TRBV2 and TRBJ2-7, with 16 bases matching TRBD2. CDR3 length: 15 amino acids. CDR1 and CDR2 (germline): SNHLY, FYNNEI. J was trimmed by 5 bases and V by 8 bases; bases with no gene match: 6. CDR3 sequence reads: CASESGTSGRDEQYF. CDR3 nucleotide sequence: TGTGCCAGCGAGTCGGGGACTAGCGGGAGGGACGAGCAGTACTTC. Drawing the rest from reference TRBV2 and TRBJ2-7, the complete variable domain is EPEVTQTPSHQVTQMGQEVILRCVPISNHLYFYWYRQILGQKVEFLVSFYNNEISEKSEIFDDQFSVERPDGSNFTLKIRSTKLEDSAMYFCASESGTSGRDEQYFGPGTRLTVT.

V and J are TRBV29-1 and TRBJ2-5, with D perhaps matching TRBD2 (7 bases). The DNA end is more similar to TRBJ2-7, so the J call may be wrong. Germline V gives CDR1 SQVTM, CDR2 ANQGSEA. This CDR3 region has 14 residues. The CDR3 nucleotides are TGCAGCGTTGATCCTCTAGGGGGAGGGAACGAGCAGTACTTC. It codes for CSVDPLGGGNEQYF.

Concerning this clone itself: Different DNA sequences within this sample yield the same CDR3. The chain combines TRBV5-4 with TRBJ2-5; unclear D gene. This CDR3 region has 13 residues. Trimming left V 0 bases short and J 1 base short, with 4 bases between. Germline CDR1 and CDR2: SGHNT and YYREEE (reference sequence). CDR3 residues: CASSLAAQETQYF. Here the CDR3 DNA reads TGTGCCAGCAGCTTGGCGGCCCAAGAGACCCAGTACTTC. Supplemented by reference TRBV5-4 and TRBJ2-5, the full variable domain reads ETGVTQSPTHLIKTRGQQVTLRCSSQSGHNTVSWYQQALGQGPQFIFQYYREEENGRGNFPPRFSGLQFPNYSSELNVNALELDDSALYLCASSLAAQETQYFGPGTRLLVL.

The rearrangement uses TRBV27 and TRBJ2-7, with 7 positions matching TRBD2. The CDR3 has 15 residues. With 4 bases clipped from V and 0 bases from J, the junction kept 6 bases outside the gene matches. Looked up from germline, CDR1 is MNHEY and CDR2 is SMNVEV (reference sequence). The CDR3 region is CASSSWRESSYEQYF. In DNA form, the CDR3 reads TGTGCCAGCAGTTCTTGGCGGGAGAGCTCCTACGAGCAGTACTTC.

The rearrangement joins TRBV28 to TRBJ2-7, with TRBD1 matching 8 bases. Germline values: CDR1 MDHEN, CDR2 SYDVKM. Germline trimming cut 6 bases from V and 2 bases from J; bases unmatched to any gene: 9. The CDR3 length is 15 residues. The CDR3 coding sequence is TGTGCCAGCAGCCCCGGACAGGGAAGGACCTACGAGCAGTACTTC. Translating it yields CASSPGQGRTYEQYF.

Here the CDR3 reads CASSLEQGYEQYF. The CDR3 DNA is TGTGCCAGCAGCTTAGAGCAGGGCTACGAGCAGTACTTC. V and J are TRBV7-2 and TRBJ2-7; maybe TRBD1 (5 bases). This CDR3 spans 13 amino acids. The germline CDR1 and CDR2 sequences are SGHTA and FQGNSA. Trimming cost V 1 base and J 3 bases, with 7 bases left between them.

The genes are TRBV27 and TRBJ1-2; no clear D gene. This CDR3 is 13 amino acids long. Looked up from germline, CDR1 is MNHEY and CDR2 is SMNVEV (reference sequence). CDR3 region: CASRADANYGYTF. CDR3 nucleotides: TGTGCTTCTAGGGCAGACGCTAACTATGGCTACACCTTC.

Points on this clone: Other DNA variants within this sample encode the same CDR3. The chain combines TRBV9 with TRBJ2-7; D is unresolved. The germline V and J ends were trimmed by 0 bases and 0 bases, with 10 bases remaining between them. Germline V gives CDR1 SGDLS, CDR2 YYNGEE. This CDR3 spans 15 amino acids. CDR3 DNA: TGTGCCAGCAGCGTAGCTTGGGGAAGCTCCTACGAGCAGTACTTC. Translating gives CASSVAWGSSYEQYF.

J is TRBJ1-5 and V is TRBV6-1; D perhaps matches TRBD1 (5 bases). V was cut by 5 bases and J by 4 bases, with 15 bases left in between. The CDR3 extends over 15 amino acids. Germline V gives CDR1 MNHNS, CDR2 SASEGT. The CDR3 spells CASSLRQRINQPQHF. In nucleotides, the CDR3 is TGTGCCAGCAGTCTACGACAGAGGATAAATCAGCCCCAGCATTTT.

The chain recombines TRBV4-1 with TRBJ2-5, with TRBD1 matching over 8 bases. The CDR3 is made up of 15 amino acids. The germline gives CDR1 MGHRA, CDR2 YSYEKL. V trimming: 4 bases; J trimming: 0 bases; junction bases outside the gene matches: 4. CDR3: CASSRTGRYQETQYF. CDR3 nucleotides: TGCGCCAGCAGCCGGACAGGGCGGTACCAAGAGACCCAGTACTTC.

This chain uses TRBV19 with TRBJ1-3; D unresolved. The CDR3 runs 17 residues. The V gene lost 2 bases and the J gene lost 0 bases, with 14 bases spanning the gap. CDR1 is LNHDA, CDR2 SQIVND, per germline (reference sequence). The CDR3 sequence is CASSILTAKYSGNTIYF. The CDR3 region has the DNA TGTGCCAGTAGTATATTAACAGCGAAATACTCTGGAAACACCATATATTTT.

The chain recombines TRBV6-6 with TRBJ2-7, with D unresolved. This CDR3 is 15 amino acids long. The V gene lost 0 bases and the J gene lost 2 bases, with 11 bases spanning the gap. Germline V CDR1 and CDR2: MNHNY, SVGAGI (reference sequence). CDR3: CASSYSSDGAYEQYF. The DNA for the CDR3 is TGTGCCAGCAGTTACTCATCGGACGGTGCCTACGAGCAGTACTTC.

The gene calls are TRBV6-5 and TRBJ1-1, with 7 positions matching TRBD1. The ends lost 7 bases at V and 0 bases at J; junction bases unmatched: 8. CDR3 length: 15 residues. Germline CDR1 reads MNHEY; CDR2 reads SVGAGI. This chain's CDR3 is CASTVLTGMNTEAFF. The CDR3 nucleotides read TGTGCCAGCACTGTATTGACAGGGATGAACACTGAAGCTTTCTTT.

This clone was counted a few times. The chain links TRBV30 to TRBJ1-1; D is ambiguous. Germline V gene sequence: CDR1 GTSNPN, CDR2 SVGIG (reference sequence). V lost 4 bases and J lost 2, with 11 bases in between. The CDR3 is 13 amino acids. The CDR3 loop reads CAWMARGNTEAFF. The CDR3 nucleotides are TGTGCCTGGATGGCACGCGGAAACACTGAAGCTTTCTTT. Supplemented by reference TRBV30 and TRBJ1-1, the full variable domain reads SQTIHQWPATLVQPVGSPLSLECTVEGTSNPNLYWYRQAAGRGLQLLFYSVGIGQISSEVPQNLSASRPQDRQFILSSKKLLLSDSGFYLCAWMARGNTEAFFGQGTRLTVV.

J is TRBJ2-7 and V is TRBV27; no clear D. In germline, CDR1 is MNHEY, CDR2 SMNVEV (reference sequence). The CDR3 is made up of 12 amino acids. V was cut by 4 bases and J by 3 bases, with 7 bases left in between. This chain's CDR3 is CASSSDLYEQYF. The CDR3 DNA reads TGTGCCAGCAGTTCCGACCTCTACGAGCAGTACTTC.

In nucleotides, the CDR3 is TGTGCCAGCAGTTTATCGCCAGGCAATGAGCAGTTCTTC. Protein sequence: CASSLSPGNEQFF. The rearrangement joins TRBV27 to TRBJ2-1; D is unresolved. The CDR3 has 13 residues. Germline loops: CDR1 MNHEY, CDR2 SMNVEV (reference sequence). V was cut by 0 bases and J by 6 bases, with 6 bases left in between.

V gene TRBV9 combines with J gene TRBJ2-1, with TRBD2 matching 10 bases. This CDR3 has 18 residues. Looked up from germline, CDR1 is SGDLS and CDR2 is YYNGEE. The trim removed 4 bases at V and 2 bases at J, leaving 12 bases unmatched. CDR3 DNA: TGTGCCAGCAGCAAATCCGTTCTAGCGGGAGATCCCTACAATGAGCAGTTCTTC. Translated, it gives CASSKSVLAGDPYNEQFF.

This chain links TRBV18 with TRBJ2-7; 10 bases are a match to TRBD2. With V trimmed by 6 bases and J by 0 bases, 5 bases remained unmatched. The germline V gene has CDR1 KGHSH and CDR2 LQKENI. CDR3 length: 15 residues. In DNA, the CDR3 is TGTGCCAGCTCTGATATAGCGGGGGGCTCCTACGAGCAGTACTTC. Translated, it gives CASSDIAGGSYEQYF. The full variable domain, with the rest looked up from reference TRBV18 and TRBJ2-7, is NAGVMQNPRHLVRRRGQEARLRCSPMKGHSHVYWYRQLPEEGLKFMVYLQKENIIDESGMPKERFSAEFPKEGPSILRIQQVVRGDSAAYFCASSDIAGGSYEQYFGPGTRLTVT.